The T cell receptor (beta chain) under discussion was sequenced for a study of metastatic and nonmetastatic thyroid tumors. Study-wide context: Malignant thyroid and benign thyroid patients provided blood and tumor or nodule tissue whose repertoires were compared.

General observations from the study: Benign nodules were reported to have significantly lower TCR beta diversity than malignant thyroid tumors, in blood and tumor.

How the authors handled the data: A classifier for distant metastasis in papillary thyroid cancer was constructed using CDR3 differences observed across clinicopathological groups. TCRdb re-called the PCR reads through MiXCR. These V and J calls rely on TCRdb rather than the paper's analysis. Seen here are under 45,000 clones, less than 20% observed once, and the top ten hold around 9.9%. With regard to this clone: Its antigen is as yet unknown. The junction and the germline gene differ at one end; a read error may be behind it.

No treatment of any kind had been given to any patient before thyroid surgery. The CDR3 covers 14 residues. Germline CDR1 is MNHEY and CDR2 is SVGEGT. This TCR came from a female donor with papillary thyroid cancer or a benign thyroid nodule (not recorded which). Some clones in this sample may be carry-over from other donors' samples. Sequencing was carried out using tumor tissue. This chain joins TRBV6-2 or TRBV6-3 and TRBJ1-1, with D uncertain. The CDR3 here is CASSWPRVGAEAFF. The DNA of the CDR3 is TGCGCCAGCAGCTGGCCTCGGGTAGGTGCTGAAGCTTTCTTT.